This record looks at one T cell receptor beta chain sequence and its context. Original handling: Researchers report that nucleated cell counts were estimated from reference gene primer amplification. Some clones are missing from TCRdb's copy, which holds only in-frame ones; the method was immunoSEQ multiplex PCR. D and trimming come from the DNA, and the V and J calls and clone size come from that table. The sample consists of 300,000 to 400,000 clones, around 87% of them appearing once. These data belong to a study of blood T cell repertoires in COVID-19. The V end lost 1 base, the J end lost 5 bases, and 12 bases lay between the germline ends. CDR1 SNHLY and CDR2 FYNNEI come from the germline V gene. CDR3 size: 15 residues.

The genes are TRBV2 and TRBJ2-1, with TRBD2 as a possible D gene (6 bases). This receptor was taken from a woman aged 55-70 years with COVID-19, enrolled during active disease. Material: peripheral blood. The CDR3 nucleotides are TGTGCCAGCAGTGAAGTCCGGGGGACCCACAATGAGCAGTTCTTC. This gives the protein CASSEVRGTHNEQFF.